This TCR beta chain was identified in a study of vaccination effects on CD4 cells after COVID-19. Sequencing was performed with immunoSEQ multiplex PCR; in TCRdb, only in-frame clones are kept and a portion is missing. The sample holds 40,000 to 45,000 clones, about 80% seen once. As regards this clone: The antigen remains undetermined.

Isolating CD4+ T cells followed ten to eleven days of culture. Sometime from March through December 2020, the person acquired a SARS-CoV-2 infection that PCR confirmed. It was two doses of either the BNT162b2 or mRNA-1273 vaccine that participants received. Half of the medium was exchanged for IL-2 medium on both days 3 and 7. The CDR3 totals 16 residues. Germline V CDR1 and CDR2: MNHEY, SVGEGT. The trim removed 4 bases at V and 0 bases at J, leaving 8 bases unmatched. The V call is TRBV6-2 or TRBV6-3, the J call TRBJ2-7, with TRBD1 matching over 8 bases. The TCR was taken from a human donor who had a prior SARS-CoV-2 infection. This material consisted of CD4+ T cells from PBMCs cultured without peptide, taken after COVID-19 vaccination. CDR3 nucleotide sequence: TGTGCCAGCAGTTCGCAGACAGGGGAATACTCCTACGAGCAGTACTTC. Protein product: CASSSQTGEYSYEQYF.